A single sample gave rise to the 19 T cell receptor beta chains below, sequenced in a study of blood T cell repertoires in COVID-19. The protocol was immunoSEQ multiplex PCR, while the TCRdb copy is restricted to in-frame clones and leaves out a portion. There are hundreds of thousands of clones in the sample; approximately 88% occur only once, and around 10% lies in the top ten. Sequenced input: PBMCs or T cells enriched from blood (not recorded which). These receptors came from a woman younger than 35 who had recovered from COVID-19.

The count of this clone is one. This chain connects TRBV2 to TRBJ1-5, with a weak D call TRBD1 (6 bases). V lost 4 bases and J lost 5, with 15 bases in between. The germline V gene encodes CDR1 SNHLY and CDR2 FYNNEI. The CDR3 runs to 15 residues. The CDR3 spells CASSGLAGAYQPQHF. The CDR3 region has the DNA TGTGCCAGCAGTGGTCTGGCAGGGGCCTATCAGCCCCAGCATTTT.

The V and J genes are TRBV28 and TRBJ1-2, with D hard to call. CDR1 MDHEN and CDR2 SYDVKM come from the germline V gene. With 5 bases removed from V and 8 bases from J, the gap between germline ends came to 12 bases. The CDR3 has 12 residues. CDR3 residues: CASSEDYLGYTF. CDR3 sequence (DNA): TGTGCCAGCAGTGAGGACTATCTAGGCTACACCTTC.

CDR3 in amino acids: CASSSLLGSGGSTDTQYF. CDR3 nucleotide sequence: TGTGCCAGCAGCTCCCTCTTGGGTAGCGGGGGAAGCACAGATACGCAGTATTTT. The V gene is TRBV13, the J gene TRBJ2-3; 9 bases agree with TRBD2. The CDR3 has 18 amino acids. The V gene end was trimmed by 4 bases and the J gene end by 0 bases; junction bases not matched to a gene: 11. Germline V lookup: CDR1 PRHDT, CDR2 FYEKMQ (reference sequence).

This chain connects TRBV5-1 to TRBJ1-2, with TRBD1 identical over 8 bases. CDR3 length equals 13 residues. The V segment lost 0 bases and the J segment 13 bases; nucleotides outside the gene matches: 8. CDR1 is SGHRS and CDR2 is YFSETQ in the germline V gene. CDR3 nucleotide sequence: TGCGCCAGCAGCTTGGGCGGACAGGGTGTTTTCACCTTC. Residues: CASSLGGQGVFTF.

The CDR3 DNA is TGTGCCAGCAGCAGAGAACCCGGGACAGCGCAGTACTTC. Translating gives CASSREPGTAQYF. The rearrangement joins TRBV7-2 to TRBJ2-7; 7 bases agree with TRBD1. Germline V gene data show CDR1 as SGHTA and CDR2 as FQGNSA. The CDR3 totals 13 residues. V shed 5 bases, J shed 9 bases, and the junction held 10 bases outside the gene matches.

The chain carries TRBV27 and TRBJ2-7, with D maybe TRBD1 (6 bases). The V end was cut by 9 bases, the J end by 5 bases, with 17 bases between. The length of the CDR3 is 13 residues. Germline V lookup: CDR1 MNHEY, CDR2 SMNVEV (reference sequence). CDR3 in amino acids: CASKTGQWDEQYF. The DNA of the CDR3 is TGTGCCAGTAAAACAGGGCAATGGGACGAGCAGTACTTC.

In this sample, this clone turned up once. V usage is TRBV7-2 and J usage is TRBJ2-4; 9 bases are shared with TRBD1. CDR1 is SGHTA and CDR2 is FQGNSA in the germline V gene. This CDR3 has 16 amino acids. Losses at the gene ends were 5 bases for V and 0 bases for J; bases not matched to a gene: 5. CDR3 bases: TGTGCCAGCAGCCAAGGACAGGGGTTAGCCAAAAACATTCAGTACTTC. This encodes CASSQGQGLAKNIQYF.

The genes are TRBV3-1 (or the pseudogene TRBV3-2) and TRBJ1-4; 8 bases are shared with TRBD1. The V and J ends lost 1 base and 5 bases, in that order; junction bases with no gene match: 3. The germline V gene has CDR1 LGHDT and CDR2 YNNKEL (reference sequence). The CDR3 has 15 residues. The CDR3 coding sequence is TGTGCCAGCAGCCAAGGGACAGGGTACAATGAAAAACTGTTTTTT. The encoded protein is CASSQGTGYNEKLFF.

The rearrangement links TRBV7-2 to TRBJ2-5, with D possibly matching TRBD2 (6 bases). The V and J ends lost 1 base and 5 bases respectively, with 14 bases between them. CDR1 and CDR2 (germline): SGHTA, FQGNSA. The CDR3 runs 15 residues. This CDR3 reads CASSLVAGNGETQYF. CDR3 DNA: TGTGCCAGCAGCTTAGTGGCGGGGAATGGGGAGACCCAGTACTTC.

The chain uses TRBV5-1 and TRBJ2-2; D is ambiguous. The CDR3 consists of 14 residues. Germline CDR1 SGHRS, CDR2 YFSETQ. V was pared by 0 bases and J by 1 base, with 4 bases between. CDR3 DNA sequence: TGCGCCAGCAGCTTGGACAAGAACACCGGGGAGCTGTTTTTT. Translating gives CASSLDKNTGELFF.

This chain links TRBV18 with TRBJ1-6; D unclear. V shed 3 bases and J shed 9 bases, with 15 bases lying between them. Germline V gene data show CDR1 as KGHSH and CDR2 as LQKENI. This CDR3 is 15 amino acids long. The CDR3, as DNA: TGTGCCAGCTCACCTGTCGACCGAGGAGGTTCACCCCTCCACTTT. This codes for CASSPVDRGGSPLHF.

The CDR3 loop is CASSYAGTTDTQYF. CDR3 DNA: TGTGCCAGCAGTTACGCGGGGACCACAGATACGCAGTATTTT. This sequence joins TRBV6-5 and TRBJ2-3; weak D call: TRBD2 (6 bases). Germline assignment: CDR1 MNHEY and CDR2 SVGAGI. Trimming pared 2 bases from V and 2 bases from J, leaving 8 bases between. The CDR3 sequence is 14 residues long.

This clone was observed once. The J gene is TRBJ1-1, the V gene TRBV6-4; 10 nucleotides agree with TRBD1. Germline-derived CDR1 and CDR2 are MRHNA and SNTAGT. The J segment lost 0 bases and the V segment lost 5 bases, leaving 9 bases of the junction unmatched. The CDR3 loop spans 17 amino acids. The CDR3 sequence is CASSPRGTGAMNTEAFF. CDR3 in DNA: TGTGCCAGCAGTCCGAGGGGGACAGGGGCTATGAACACTGAAGCTTTCTTT.

The chain employs TRBV20-1 and TRBJ1-5; the D gene is possibly TRBD1 (6 bases). The V end lost 3 bases, the J end lost 3 bases, and 12 bases lay between the germline ends. Germline V lookup: CDR1 DFQATT, CDR2 SNEGSKA (reference sequence). This CDR3 spans 14 amino acids. CDR3 residues: CSASQGWANQPQHF. DNA for the CDR3: TGCAGTGCTAGTCAGGGGTGGGCCAATCAGCCCCAGCATTTT.

V usage is TRBV27 and J usage is TRBJ1-2; 8 nucleotides align to TRBD1. The CDR3 totals 16 residues. J lost 6 bases, V lost 6 bases, and 15 bases had no gene match. CDR1 MNHEY and CDR2 SMNVEV come from the germline V gene (reference sequence). Written as DNA, the CDR3 is TGTGCCAGCAGCCCCGGAGACAGGGGTCTTTTCAATGGCTACACCTTC. Encoded protein: CASSPGDRGLFNGYTF.

This chain joins TRBV4-1 and TRBJ2-1; a weak D match, TRBD2 (5 bases). Germline CDR1 is MGHRA and CDR2 is YSYEKL. Trimming removed 1 base from V and 0 bases from J, with 10 bases in between. The CDR3 has 16 residues. In nucleotides, the CDR3 is TGCGCCAGCAGCCAAGGAGCGGCGGGCTCCTACAATGAGCAGTTCTTC. It translates to CASSQGAAGSYNEQFF.

The chain combines TRBV2 with TRBJ2-3, with D possibly matching TRBD1 (6 bases). The CDR3 extends over 12 amino acids. Germline assignment: CDR1 SNHLY and CDR2 FYNNEI. The V and J ends lost 6 bases and 11 bases respectively, with 15 bases between them. In DNA, the CDR3 is TGTGCCAGCAGCTATATCGAGGGGGTGCAGTATTTT. It specifies CASSYIEGVQYF.

The chain recombines TRBV6-1 with TRBJ2-5, with 10 positions matching TRBD2. The junction had 8 bases not matched to a gene; V was cut back by 2 bases and J by 5 bases. The germline CDR1 and CDR2 sequences are MNHNS and SASEGT. The CDR3 covers 16 residues. The DNA of the CDR3 is TGTGCCAGCAGTGAAATCCGGCTAGCGGGAGAGGAGACCCAGTACTTC. As protein: CASSEIRLAGEETQYF.

This sequence joins TRBV28 and TRBJ2-3, with 10 bases lining up with TRBD2. The CDR3 is made up of 15 amino acids. The J segment lost 0 bases and the V segment lost 8 bases, leaving 5 bases of the junction unmatched. Germline V lookup: CDR1 MDHEN, CDR2 SYDVKM. Here the CDR3 reads CASGISGGSTDTQYF. The CDR3 DNA sequence: TGTGCCAGCGGGATTAGCGGGGGGAGCACAGATACGCAGTATTTT.